Reported below is one TCR beta chain. Its antigen is not known. This record belongs to a study of cytomegalovirus exposure and HLA in healthy donors. Broader study findings: 87-base-pair reads could not separate some V segments, including TRBV6-2 and TRBV6-3. High sensitivity and specificity were reportedly achieved when the classifier diagnosed cytomegalovirus status. A few chains linked to CMV were shown in vitro to be specific for CMV antigens.

Healthy individuals who donated bone marrow served as the donors. Trimming took 4 bases from V and 2 from J; bases not matched to a gene: 5. CDR1 SEHNR and CDR2 FQNEAQ come from the germline V gene (reference sequence). This CDR3 has 16 residues. 13 Jbeta primers and 60 Vbeta primers were used for the PCR. Assay used: immunoSEQ multiplex PCR; TCRdb lists only in-frame clones, some missing. Found here are roughly 120,000 clones; the top ten clones hold 1%. The TCR comes from a man aged 18 to 30 in good health and CMV-seronegative. The rearrangement links TRBV7-9 to TRBJ2-6; 7 positions agree with TRBD1. The sample consisted of PBMCs. The CDR3 here is CASSYITGAGANVLTF. CDR3 bases: TGTGCCAGCAGCTATATAACAGGGGCTGGGGCCAACGTCCTGACTTTC.